The 14 T cell receptor beta chains in this list originate from one sample, sequenced in a study of blood T cell repertoires in COVID-19. Generated by immunoSEQ multiplex PCR, the TCRdb table keeps only in-frame clones and is missing some. This table holds tens of thousands of clones, 65% to 90% found once. Sequencing was done on a sample of peripheral blood. The receptors were gathered from a man aged 60 to 75 with acute or convalescent COVID-19.

The rearrangement links TRBV5-1 to TRBJ2-5; 7 bases agree with TRBD2. The length of the CDR3 is 14 residues. With V trimmed by 6 bases and J by 5 bases, 10 bases remained unmatched. Germline V CDR1 and CDR2: SGHRS, YFSETQ. CDR3 protein: CASMGGTLGETQYF. The CDR3 bases are TGCGCCAGCATGGGAGGGACCTTGGGGGAGACCCAGTACTTC.

The chain combines TRBV30 with TRBJ1-4; 7 nucleotides align to TRBD1. CDR1 and CDR2 (germline): GTSNPN, SVGIG (reference sequence). The CDR3 extends over 13 amino acids. V trimming: 5 bases; J trimming: 5 bases; junction bases outside the gene matches: 5. The CDR3 DNA is TGTGCCTGGCAGGGACAGCCCAATGAAAAACTGTTTTTT. It translates to CAWQGQPNEKLFF. The whole variable domain, remainder taken from reference TRBV30 and TRBJ1-4, is SQTIHQWPATLVQPVGSPLSLECTVEGTSNPNLYWYRQAAGRGLQLLFYSVGIGQISSEVPQNLSASRPQDRQFILSSKKLLLSDSGFYLCAWQGQPNEKLFFGSGTQLSVL.

This chain uses TRBV13 with TRBJ2-1, with D tentatively TRBD2 (6 bases). This CDR3 is 15 amino acids long. From germline, CDR1 is PRHDT and CDR2 FYEKMQ (reference sequence). The V end was cut by 2 bases, the J end by 5 bases, with 13 bases between. CDR3 bases: TGTGCCAGCAGCTTAAGGCGGGGAACCGACAATGAGCAGTTCTTC. Residues: CASSLRRGTDNEQFF. The variable domain in full, completed from reference TRBV13 and TRBJ2-1, reads AAGVIQSPRHLIKEKRETATLKCYPIPRHDTVYWYQQGPGQDPQFLISFYEKMQSDKGSIPDRFSAQQFSDYHSELNMSSLELGDSALYFCASSLRRGTDNEQFFGPGTRLTVL.

This chain joins TRBV5-1 and TRBJ1-2; maybe TRBD1 (5 bases). This CDR3 contains 15 residues. The germline V gene encodes CDR1 SGHRS and CDR2 YFSETQ. The germline V and J ends were trimmed by 4 bases and 5 bases, with 18 bases remaining between them. This CDR3 reads CASSPQLGEGYGYTF. CDR3 nucleotide sequence: TGCGCCAGCAGCCCCCAATTAGGGGAAGGGTATGGCTACACCTTC.

This clone was seen once. The rearrangement links TRBV11-2 to TRBJ1-1; D is unclear. The CDR3 sequence is 14 residues long. CDR1 is SGHAT and CDR2 is FQNNGV in the germline V gene. Trimming left V 1 base short and J 2 bases short, with 8 bases between. In DNA, the CDR3 is TGTGCCAGCAGCTTAGGTCGTAAAAACACTGAAGCTTTCTTT. Amino acid sequence: CASSLGRKNTEAFF.

The V and J genes are TRBV5-4 and TRBJ1-1; the D is unclear. CDR1 and CDR2 (germline): SGHNT, YYREEE (reference sequence). The ends were cut back, 3 bases at V and 2 bases at J, with 14 bases in the middle. The CDR3 covers 15 residues. In nucleotides, the CDR3 is TGTGCCAGCAGCTCGACTAAACAGATAAACACTGAAGCTTTCTTT. It is translated as CASSSTKQINTEAFF.

The CDR3 loop reads CASSFPSGSADTQYF. In DNA, the CDR3 is TGCGCCAGCAGCTTTCCTAGCGGGAGTGCAGATACGCAGTATTTT. The chain links TRBV5-1 to TRBJ2-3; 10 bases are a match to TRBD2. CDR3 length equals 15 residues. Germline V gene lookup returns CDR1 SGHRS and CDR2 YFSETQ. J was trimmed by 4 bases and V by 2 bases; bases with no gene match: 4.

The rearrangement joins TRBV27 to TRBJ2-7, with a tentative D call TRBD2 (6 bases). This CDR3 has 13 residues. Between the trimmed V and J ends, which lost 5 bases and 2 bases, there was a span of 10 bases. Germline V lookup: CDR1 MNHEY, CDR2 SMNVEV (reference sequence). The CDR3 DNA sequence: TGTGCCAGCAGTCCCGGGACTGCCTACGAGCAGTACTTC. Translating it yields CASSPGTAYEQYF.

V gene TRBV27 combines with J gene TRBJ1-6; D may be TRBD1 (6 bases). Germline CDR1 MNHEY, CDR2 SMNVEV (reference sequence). The CDR3 is 15 residues long. Trimming left V 8 bases short and J 2 bases short, with 13 bases between. The chain's CDR3 is CASGGDRTYNSPLHF. The CDR3 DNA follows: TGTGCCAGCGGGGGAGACAGGACCTATAATTCACCCCTCCACTTT.

The V and J genes are TRBV6-2 or TRBV6-3 and TRBJ2-7; D is uncertain. Trimming pared 6 bases from V and 0 bases from J, leaving 15 bases between. Germline CDR1 MNHEY, CDR2 SVGEGT. The CDR3 loop spans 15 amino acids. The CDR3 protein is CASSPAGRSSYEQYF. As DNA, the CDR3 is TGTGCCAGCAGCCCCGCTGGCCGGAGCTCCTACGAGCAGTACTTC.

The chain is built from TRBV11-2 and TRBJ2-5, with D possibly TRBD1 on 6 matching bases. Germline V gene lookup returns CDR1 SGHAT and CDR2 FQNNGV. The CDR3 has 14 residues. Trimming took off 6 bases at V and 5 bases at J, with 16 bases between the two ends. The CDR3 nucleotides read TGTGCCAGCAGGCTTAGTTGGGGGCAGGAGACCCAGTACTTC. Translation gives CASRLSWGQETQYF. Combining the CDR3 with reference TRBV11-2 and TRBJ2-5 gives the whole variable domain EAGVAQSPRYKIIEKRQSVAFWCNPISGHATLYWYQQILGQGPKLLIQFQNNGVVDDSQLPKDRFSAERLKGVDSTLKIQPAKLEDSAVYLCASRLSWGQETQYFGPGTRLLVL.

This clone was observed once. The chain couples TRBV13 to TRBJ2-7; D is uncertain. Trimming removed 1 base from V and 2 bases from J, with 9 bases in between. CDR3 length: 14 residues. CDR1 and CDR2 from the germline V gene are PRHDT and FYEKMQ (reference sequence). The CDR3 region is CASSLVGLTYEQYF. The CDR3 DNA reads as TGTGCCAGCAGCTTAGTTGGCTTAACCTACGAGCAGTACTTC.

The J gene is TRBJ1-1, the V gene TRBV30, with a tentative D call TRBD1 (5 bases). Trimming removed 3 bases at V and 1 base at J, with 9 bases between. Germline V lookup: CDR1 GTSNPN, CDR2 SVGIG (reference sequence). The CDR3 runs to 13 residues. CDR3: CAWRSGGNTEAFF. CDR3 bases: TGTGCCTGGAGGTCCGGGGGGAACACTGAAGCTTTCTTT.

CDR3 amino acids: CASSRTQGIGQPQHF. In DNA form, the CDR3 reads TGTGCCAGCTCAAGGACCCAGGGTATAGGTCAGCCCCAGCATTTT. J is TRBJ1-5 and V is TRBV11-2, with D tentatively TRBD1 (5 bases). The germline V gene encodes CDR1 SGHAT and CDR2 FQNNGV. V was shortened by 8 bases and J by 6 bases, with 20 bases between the two germline ends. This CDR3 has 15 amino acids.